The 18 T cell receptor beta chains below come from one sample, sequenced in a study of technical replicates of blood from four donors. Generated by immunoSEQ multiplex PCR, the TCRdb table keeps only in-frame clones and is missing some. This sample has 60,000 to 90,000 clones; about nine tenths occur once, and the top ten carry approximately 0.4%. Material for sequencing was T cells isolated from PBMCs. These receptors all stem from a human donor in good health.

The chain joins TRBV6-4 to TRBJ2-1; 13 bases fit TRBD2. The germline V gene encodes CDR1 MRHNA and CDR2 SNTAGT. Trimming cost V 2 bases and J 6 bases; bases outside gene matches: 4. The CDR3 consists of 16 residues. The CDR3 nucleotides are TGTGCCAGCAGTGACCCGGGACTAGCGGGACTCAATGAGCAGTTCTTC. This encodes CASSDPGLAGLNEQFF.

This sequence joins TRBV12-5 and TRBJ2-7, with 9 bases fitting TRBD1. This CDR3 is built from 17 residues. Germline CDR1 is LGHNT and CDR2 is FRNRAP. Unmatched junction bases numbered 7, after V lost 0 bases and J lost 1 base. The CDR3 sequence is CASGLVLGTGPSYEQYF. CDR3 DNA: TGTGCTAGTGGTTTGGTATTAGGGACAGGGCCTTCCTACGAGCAGTACTTC.

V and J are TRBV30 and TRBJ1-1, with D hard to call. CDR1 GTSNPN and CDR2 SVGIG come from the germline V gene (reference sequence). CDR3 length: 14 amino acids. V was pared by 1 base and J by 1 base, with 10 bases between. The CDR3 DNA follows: TGTGCCTGGAGTGGAGAGACACCGAACACTGAAGCTTTCTTT. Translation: CAWSGETPNTEAFF.

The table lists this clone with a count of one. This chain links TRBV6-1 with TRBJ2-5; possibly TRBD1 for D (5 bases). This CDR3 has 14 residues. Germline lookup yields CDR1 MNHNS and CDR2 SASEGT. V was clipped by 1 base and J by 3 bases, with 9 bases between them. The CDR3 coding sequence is TGTGCCAGCAGTGAAGTCTCCAGGGAAGAGACCCAGTACTTC. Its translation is CASSEVSREETQYF.

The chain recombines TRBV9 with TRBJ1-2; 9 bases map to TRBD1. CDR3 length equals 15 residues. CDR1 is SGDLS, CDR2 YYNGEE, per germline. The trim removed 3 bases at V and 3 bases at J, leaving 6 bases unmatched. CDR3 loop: CASSEGTGKDYGYTF. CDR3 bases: TGTGCCAGCAGCGAGGGGACAGGGAAGGACTATGGCTACACCTTC.

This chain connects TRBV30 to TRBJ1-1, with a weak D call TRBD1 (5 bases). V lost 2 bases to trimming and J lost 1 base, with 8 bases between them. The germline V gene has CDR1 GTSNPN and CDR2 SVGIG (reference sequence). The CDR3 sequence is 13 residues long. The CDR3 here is CAWSLGANTEAFF. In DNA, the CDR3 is TGTGCCTGGAGTTTAGGGGCGAACACTGAAGCTTTCTTT.

CDR3 nucleotide sequence: TGTGCCAGCAGCGCGGGGGGTGGCAATCAGCCCCAGCATTTT. Amino acids: CASSAGGGNQPQHF. The chain has TRBV9 and TRBJ1-5; D may be TRBD1 (5 bases). The V and J ends lost 3 bases and 2 bases respectively, with 9 bases between them. The CDR3 is 14 residues long. Germline CDR1 reads SGDLS; CDR2 reads YYNGEE.

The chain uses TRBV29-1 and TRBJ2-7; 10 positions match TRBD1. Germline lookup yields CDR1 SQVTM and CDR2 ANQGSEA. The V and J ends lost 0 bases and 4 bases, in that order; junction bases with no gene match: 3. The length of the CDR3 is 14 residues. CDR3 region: CSVEETGGLYEQYF. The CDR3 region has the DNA TGCAGCGTTGAAGAGACAGGGGGCCTTTACGAGCAGTACTTC.

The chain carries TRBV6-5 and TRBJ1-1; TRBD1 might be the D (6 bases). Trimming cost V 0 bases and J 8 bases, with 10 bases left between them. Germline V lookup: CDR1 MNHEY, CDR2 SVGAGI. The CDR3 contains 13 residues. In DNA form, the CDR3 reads TGTGCCAGCAGTTACTCGAGGGGGGGAGAAGCTTTCTTT. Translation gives CASSYSRGGEAFF.

Written as DNA, the CDR3 is TGTGCCAGCAGCTTAGGGCAAGTTGAAGCTTTCTTT. Translated: CASSLGQVEAFF. The chain uses TRBV11-3 and TRBJ1-1; D unclear. This CDR3 comprises 12 residues. Trimming removed 1 base at V and 7 bases at J, with 7 bases between. Germline CDR1 and CDR2: SGHNT and YENEEA. Combining the CDR3 with reference TRBV11-3 and TRBJ1-1 gives the whole variable domain EAGVVQSPRYKIIEKKQPVAFWCNPISGHNTLYWYLQNLGQGPELLIRYENEEAVDDSQLPKDRFSAERLKGVDSTLKIQPAELGDSAVYLCASSLGQVEAFFGQGTRLTVV.

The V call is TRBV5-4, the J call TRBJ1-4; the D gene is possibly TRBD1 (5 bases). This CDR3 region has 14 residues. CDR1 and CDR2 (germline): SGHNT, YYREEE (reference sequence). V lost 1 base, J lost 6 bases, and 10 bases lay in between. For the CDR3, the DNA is TGTGCCAGCAGCTTGTGGGGGAGGGATGAAAAACTGTTTTTT. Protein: CASSLWGRDEKLFF.

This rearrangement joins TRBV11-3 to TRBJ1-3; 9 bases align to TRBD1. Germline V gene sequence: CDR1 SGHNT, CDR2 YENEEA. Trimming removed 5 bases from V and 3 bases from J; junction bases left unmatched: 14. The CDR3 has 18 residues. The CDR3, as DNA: TGTGCCAGCAGCCTAACTCCGGGACAGGGTCCACTTGGAAACACCATATATTTT. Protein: CASSLTPGQGPLGNTIYF.

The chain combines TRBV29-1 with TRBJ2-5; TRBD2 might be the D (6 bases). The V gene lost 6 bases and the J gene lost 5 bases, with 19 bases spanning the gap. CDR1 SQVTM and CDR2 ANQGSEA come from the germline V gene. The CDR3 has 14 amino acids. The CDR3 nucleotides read TGCAGCGTCGACCACCCCCTAGCGTGGGAGACCCAGTACTTC. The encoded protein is CSVDHPLAWETQYF.

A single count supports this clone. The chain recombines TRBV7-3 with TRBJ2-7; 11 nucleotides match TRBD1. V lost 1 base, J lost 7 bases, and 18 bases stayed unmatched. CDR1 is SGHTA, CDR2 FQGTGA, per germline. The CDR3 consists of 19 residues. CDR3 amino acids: CASSLKRVSPDRGPGEQYF. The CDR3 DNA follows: TGTGCCAGCAGCTTAAAGCGGGTATCGCCGGACAGGGGGCCAGGTGAGCAGTACTTC.

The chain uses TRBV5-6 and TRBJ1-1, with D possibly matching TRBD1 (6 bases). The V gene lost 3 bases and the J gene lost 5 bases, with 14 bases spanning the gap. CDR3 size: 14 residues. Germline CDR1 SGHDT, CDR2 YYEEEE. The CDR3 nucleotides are TGTGCCAGCAGCTCTACAGGGTTGGGAACTGAAGCTTTCTTT. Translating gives CASSSTGLGTEAFF. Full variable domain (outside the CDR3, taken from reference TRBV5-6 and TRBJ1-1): DAGVTQSPTHLIKTRGQQVTLRCSPKSGHDTVSWYQQALGQGPQFIFQYYEEEERQRGNFPDRFSGHQFPNYSSELNVNALLLGDSALYLCASSSTGLGTEAFFGQGTRLTVV.

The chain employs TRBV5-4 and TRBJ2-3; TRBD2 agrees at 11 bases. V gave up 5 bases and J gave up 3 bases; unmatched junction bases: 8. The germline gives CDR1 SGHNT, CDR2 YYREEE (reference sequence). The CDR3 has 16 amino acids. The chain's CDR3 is CASSPPRTSGTDTQYF. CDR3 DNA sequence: TGTGCCAGCAGTCCCCCCCGGACTAGCGGGACAGATACGCAGTATTTT. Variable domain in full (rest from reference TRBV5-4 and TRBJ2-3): ETGVTQSPTHLIKTRGQQVTLRCSSQSGHNTVSWYQQALGQGPQFIFQYYREEENGRGNFPPRFSGLQFPNYSSELNVNALELDDSALYLCASSPPRTSGTDTQYFGPGTRLTVL.

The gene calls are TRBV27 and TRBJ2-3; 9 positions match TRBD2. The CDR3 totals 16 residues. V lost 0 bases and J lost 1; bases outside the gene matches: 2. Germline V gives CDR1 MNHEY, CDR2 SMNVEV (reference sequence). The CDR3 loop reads CASSLSTSGRTDTQYF. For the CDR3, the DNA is TGTGCCAGCAGTTTATCGACTAGCGGACGCACAGATACGCAGTATTTT.

CDR3 DNA: TGTGCCAGCAGCCCTAGGACAGAAATGTACAATGAGCAGTTCTTC. This encodes CASSPRTEMYNEQFF. J is TRBJ2-1 and V is TRBV9, with D maybe TRBD1 (6 bases). Germline V gene data show CDR1 as SGDLS and CDR2 as YYNGEE. The V end was cut by 4 bases, the J end by 4 bases, with 15 bases between. The CDR3 covers 15 residues.